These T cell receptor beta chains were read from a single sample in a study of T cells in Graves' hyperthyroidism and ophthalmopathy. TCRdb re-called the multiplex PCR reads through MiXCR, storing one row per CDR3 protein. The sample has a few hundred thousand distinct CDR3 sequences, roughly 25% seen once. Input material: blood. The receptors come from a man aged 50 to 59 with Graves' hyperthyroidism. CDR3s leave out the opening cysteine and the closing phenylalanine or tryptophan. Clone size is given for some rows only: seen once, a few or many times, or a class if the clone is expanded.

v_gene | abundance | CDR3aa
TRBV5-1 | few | ASSSGGAMDEQF
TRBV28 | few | ASFAGHDTGELF
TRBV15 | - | ATSSRLAVQETQF
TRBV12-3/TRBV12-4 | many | ASSLGQGRANEQF
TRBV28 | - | ASSFPPGLAGGPRSRNEQF
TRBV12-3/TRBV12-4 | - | ASRSVSFSGNTIY
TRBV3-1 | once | ASSQGLTSGNTGELF
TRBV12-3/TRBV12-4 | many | ASSLPPGQGTDTQY
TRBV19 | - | ASRKGNEQY
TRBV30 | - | AWSVGNGAAYEQY
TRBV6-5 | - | ASSYGRGGSEQY
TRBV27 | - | ASSYSGTGITDTQY
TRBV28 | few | ASIGTSYYNEQF
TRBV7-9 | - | ASSLAIAEF
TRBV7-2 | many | ASSPGTGLYEQY
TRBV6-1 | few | ATLGRDHGYT
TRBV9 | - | ASSVAMAGGGYT
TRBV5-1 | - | ASSFGDRGLAGIYNEQF
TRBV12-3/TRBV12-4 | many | ASSLTGSWTSGAYEQY
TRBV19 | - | ASSPKTGVNSPLH
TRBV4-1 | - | ASSQTERNTEAF
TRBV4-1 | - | ASSQEGLGYGLNTEAF
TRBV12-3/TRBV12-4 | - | ASIPRGLAGGSYNEQF
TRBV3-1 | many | ASSQGGLAGRNEQF
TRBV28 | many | ASSLGTTSNQPQH
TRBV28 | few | ASSQGQRETQY
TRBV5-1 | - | ASSWTGSDQPQH
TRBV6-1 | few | ASSYPRLAGVTDTQY
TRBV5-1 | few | ASSLGRGQGYT
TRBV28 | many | ASSFGGMGEKLF
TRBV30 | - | AWSRGLRNTEAF
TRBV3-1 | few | ASSARLKGSTEQF
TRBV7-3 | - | ASSFGAFTEAF
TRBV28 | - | ASSRTGAPNSPLH
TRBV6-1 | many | ASRDRGELAEAF
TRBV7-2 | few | ASSSRTGTKY
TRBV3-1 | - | ASSPLPSLAGGTAEQF
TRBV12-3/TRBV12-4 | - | ASSYARGQETQY
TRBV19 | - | ASSLGHLYSNQPQH
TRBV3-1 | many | ASSQEGLAGYNEQF
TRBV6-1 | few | ASGLGTDTQY
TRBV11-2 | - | ASSNRGRGGNEQF
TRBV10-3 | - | AISESPSGGTDTQY
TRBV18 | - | ASSPTGGGPGGEQY
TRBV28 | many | ASTASYGQGGYNEQF
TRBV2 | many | ASSVSNSGKTTDTQY
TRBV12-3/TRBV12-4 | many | ASSSMTSGVNEQY
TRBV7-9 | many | ASSISGTSSYNEQF
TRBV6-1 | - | ASTRWGGNQPQH
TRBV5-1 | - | ASSLAPWGGSGGYT